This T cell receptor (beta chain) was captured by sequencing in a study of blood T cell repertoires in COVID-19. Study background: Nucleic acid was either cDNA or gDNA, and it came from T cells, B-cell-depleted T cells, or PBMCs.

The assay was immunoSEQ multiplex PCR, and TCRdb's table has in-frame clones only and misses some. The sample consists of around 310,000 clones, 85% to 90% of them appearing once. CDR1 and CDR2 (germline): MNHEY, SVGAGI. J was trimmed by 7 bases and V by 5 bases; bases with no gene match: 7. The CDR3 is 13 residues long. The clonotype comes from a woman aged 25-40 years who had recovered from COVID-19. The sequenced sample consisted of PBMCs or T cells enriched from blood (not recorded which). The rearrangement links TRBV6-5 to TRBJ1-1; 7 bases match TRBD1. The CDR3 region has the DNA TGTGCCAGCAGTAGAGGACAGGCGGGTGAAGCTTTCTTT. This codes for CASSRGQAGEAFF.